This paragraph reports one TCR beta chain. A COVID-19 case was met by exposed participants within 2 weeks before study entry. These data come from a study of blood T cell repertoires in COVID-19. Germline CDR1 and CDR2: SGHNT and YYREEE (reference sequence). This CDR3 comprises 14 residues. V was clipped by 8 bases and J by 1 base, with 16 bases between them. In the original processing: How many nucleated cells were present was estimated from reference gene primer amplification. TCRdb's copy holds only in-frame clones and misses some; the assay was immunoSEQ multiplex PCR. V and J calls and clone size are given by that table; D and trimming were obtained from the DNA. The table shows 250,000 or so clones, with 91% occurring only once.

The chain employs TRBV5-4 and TRBJ2-7, with D tentatively TRBD1 (6 bases). The sequence came from a man aged 40-55 years who had been exposed to COVID-19. Sequenced input: PBMCs or T cells enriched from blood (not recorded which). This CDR3 reads CASTTGTQSYEQYF. The CDR3 nucleotides are TGTGCCAGTACAACCGGGACACAATCCTACGAGCAGTACTTC.